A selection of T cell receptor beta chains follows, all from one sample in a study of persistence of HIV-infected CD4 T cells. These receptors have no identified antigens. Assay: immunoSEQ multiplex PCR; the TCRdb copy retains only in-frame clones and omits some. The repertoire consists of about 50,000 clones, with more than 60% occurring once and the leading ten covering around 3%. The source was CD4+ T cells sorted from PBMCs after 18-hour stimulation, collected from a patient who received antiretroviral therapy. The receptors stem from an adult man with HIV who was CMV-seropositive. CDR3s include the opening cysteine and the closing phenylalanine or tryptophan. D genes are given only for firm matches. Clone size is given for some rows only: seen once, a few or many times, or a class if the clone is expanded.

CDR3nt: TGTGCCAGCAGCTTAGCGGTAAAGTCAGGGGATTCACCCCTCCACTTT; CDR3aa: CASSLAVKSGDSPLHF; j_gene: TRBJ1-6; abundance: few; d_gene: .; v_gene: TRBV7-8
CDR3nt: TGTGCCAGCAGCCTGGGACGGAAGAACACTGAAGCTTTCTTT; CDR3aa: CASSLGRKNTEAFF; j_gene: TRBJ1-1; abundance: .; d_gene: .; v_gene: TRBV2
CDR3nt: TGTGCCAGCAGTGAAGCTTTGAAGGGGACCCAGTACTTC; CDR3aa: CASSEALKGTQYF; j_gene: TRBJ2-5; abundance: .; d_gene: .; v_gene: TRBV6-1
CDR3nt: TGTGCCAGTAGTCCGGGTTACGGGGAGCTGTTTTTT; CDR3aa: CASSPGYGELFF; j_gene: TRBJ2-2; abundance: .; d_gene: .; v_gene: TRBV19
CDR3nt: TGCGCCAGCAGAAGTTCCTTGATTGCCACAGATACGCAGTATTTT; CDR3aa: CASRSSLIATDTQYF; j_gene: TRBJ2-3; abundance: .; d_gene: .; v_gene: TRBV4-1
CDR3nt: TGTGCCAGCAGTTACTCGTGGCGGGGGGGCTACGGTGAGCAGTTCTTC; CDR3aa: CASSYSWRGGYGEQFF; j_gene: TRBJ2-1; abundance: .; d_gene: TRBD2; v_gene: TRBV6-5
CDR3nt: TGTGCCAGCAGAAGGACAGGGTTCCAAGAGACCCAGTACTTC; CDR3aa: CASRRTGFQETQYF; j_gene: TRBJ2-5; abundance: .; d_gene: TRBD1; v_gene: TRBV6-5
CDR3nt: TGCGCCAGCAGCTTGACCCCGGGGGATAATGAGCAGTTCTTC; CDR3aa: CASSLTPGDNEQFF; j_gene: TRBJ2-1; abundance: .; d_gene: .; v_gene: TRBV5-1
CDR3nt: TGTGCCAGCAGCTCACAGGGGGACCCGAACACTGAAGCTTTCTTT; CDR3aa: CASSSQGDPNTEAFF; j_gene: TRBJ1-1; abundance: once; d_gene: TRBD1; v_gene: TRBV11-1
CDR3nt: TGTGCCATCAGTGAGTTACTAGCGGGGGCCGGGGGTGAGCAGTTCTTC; CDR3aa: CAISELLAGAGGEQFF; j_gene: TRBJ2-1; abundance: .; d_gene: TRBD2; v_gene: TRBV10-3
CDR3nt: TGTGCCAGCAGCTTATCCAGGGACCACGAGCAGTACTTC; CDR3aa: CASSLSRDHEQYF; j_gene: TRBJ2-7; abundance: .; d_gene: .; v_gene: TRBV7-2
CDR3nt: TGTGCCAGTAGTATAGACAGGGATACGCAGTATTTT; CDR3aa: CASSIDRDTQYF; j_gene: TRBJ2-3; abundance: .; d_gene: .; v_gene: TRBV19
CDR3nt: TGTGCCAGTAGCCCAGACAGGGCTATCTACGAGCAGTACTTC; CDR3aa: CASSPDRAIYEQYF; j_gene: TRBJ2-7; abundance: .; d_gene: TRBD1; v_gene: TRBV19
CDR3nt: TGTGCCAGCAGACCGGGACTACGCACCGGGGAGCTGTTTTTT; CDR3aa: CASRPGLRTGELFF; j_gene: TRBJ2-2; abundance: .; d_gene: TRBD2; v_gene: TRBV6-4
CDR3nt: TGTGCCATCAGTGTCCAGAGCAATCAGCCCCAGCATTTT; CDR3aa: CAISVQSNQPQHF; j_gene: TRBJ1-5; abundance: .; d_gene: .; v_gene: TRBV10-3
CDR3nt: TGTGCCAGCAGCGTAGCTAGCGGCCAAGAGACCCAGTACTTC; CDR3aa: CASSVASGQETQYF; j_gene: TRBJ2-5; abundance: .; d_gene: TRBD2; v_gene: TRBV9
CDR3nt: TGTGCCTGGAGGAGGCTCAGCCCGAACACTGAAGCTTTCTTT; CDR3aa: CAWRRLSPNTEAFF; j_gene: TRBJ1-1; abundance: .; d_gene: .; v_gene: TRBV30
CDR3nt: TGTGCCAGTAGTATGGGTCAGCCCACTGAAGCTTTCTTT; CDR3aa: CASSMGQPTEAFF; j_gene: TRBJ1-1; abundance: .; d_gene: .; v_gene: TRBV19
CDR3nt: TGTGCCAGCAGAGAGGCGAGTTATGGCTACACCTTC; CDR3aa: CASREASYGYTF; j_gene: TRBJ1-2; abundance: .; d_gene: .; v_gene: TRBV6-5
CDR3nt: TGTGCCAGCAGGCCTCTTGGAGAATCCTACGAGCAGTACTTC; CDR3aa: CASRPLGESYEQYF; j_gene: TRBJ2-7; abundance: .; d_gene: .; v_gene: TRBV27
CDR3nt: TGTGCCAGCAGCTTGGATCTGCTAGCCCCAGAGACCCAGTACTTC; CDR3aa: CASSLDLLAPETQYF; j_gene: TRBJ2-5; abundance: once; d_gene: .; v_gene: TRBV5-4
CDR3nt: TGTGCCAGTAGGAGGGACAGGGGCTCCTACGAGCAGTACTTC; CDR3aa: CASRRDRGSYEQYF; j_gene: TRBJ2-7; abundance: few; d_gene: TRBD1; v_gene: TRBV19
CDR3nt: TGTGCCAGCAGTTTTGGGGACAACTATGGCTACACCTTC; CDR3aa: CASSFGDNYGYTF; j_gene: TRBJ1-2; abundance: .; d_gene: .; v_gene: TRBV6-6
CDR3nt: TGTGCCAGCAGCAGGGACCCCACCTCCTACAATGAGCAGTTCTTC; CDR3aa: CASSRDPTSYNEQFF; j_gene: TRBJ2-1; abundance: few; d_gene: .; v_gene: TRBV6-4
CDR3nt: TGTGCCAGCAGCTTAGCGAGTGAGGGGACCGGGGAGCTGTTTTTT; CDR3aa: CASSLASEGTGELFF; j_gene: TRBJ2-2; abundance: few; d_gene: .; v_gene: TRBV7-8
CDR3nt: TGCGCCAGCAGCTCGGCCGCAGACAATGAGCAGTTCTTC; CDR3aa: CASSSAADNEQFF; j_gene: TRBJ2-1; abundance: .; d_gene: .; v_gene: TRBV5-1
CDR3nt: TGTGCCTGGAAGTCGGGGGGGCAGATGAACACTGAAGCTTTCTTT; CDR3aa: CAWKSGGQMNTEAFF; j_gene: TRBJ1-1; abundance: .; d_gene: .; v_gene: TRBV30
CDR3nt: TGTGCCAGCAGTGACCGGGGCGGCACCGGGGAGCTGTTTTTT; CDR3aa: CASSDRGGTGELFF; j_gene: TRBJ2-2; abundance: .; d_gene: .; v_gene: TRBV6-4
CDR3nt: TGTGCCAGCAGTTTGGAGGGGCCTCAGACTCAGCCCCAGCATTTT; CDR3aa: CASSLEGPQTQPQHF; j_gene: TRBJ1-5; abundance: .; d_gene: .; v_gene: TRBV6-6
CDR3nt: TGCGCCAGCAGTCGGGCAGTCTCAAAGTCACCCCTCCACTTT; CDR3aa: CASSRAVSKSPLHF; j_gene: TRBJ1-6; abundance: few; d_gene: .; v_gene: TRBV23-1
CDR3nt: TGTGCCTGGGTAAAGGGACCCAACACCGGGGAGCTGTTTTTT; CDR3aa: CAWVKGPNTGELFF; j_gene: TRBJ2-2; abundance: .; d_gene: .; v_gene: TRBV30
CDR3nt: TGTGCCACCAGCAGAGCTACCCGTTCCGGAGCTTTCTTT; CDR3aa: CATSRATRSGAFF; j_gene: TRBJ1-1; abundance: .; d_gene: .; v_gene: TRBV15
CDR3nt: TGTGCCAGCAGTGAACAACGGGCACACACTGAAGCTTTCTTT; CDR3aa: CASSEQRAHTEAFF; j_gene: TRBJ1-1; abundance: .; d_gene: .; v_gene: TRBV6-1
CDR3nt: TGTGCCAGCACGGCAGGCAGGGGTAATTCACCCCTCCACTTT; CDR3aa: CASTAGRGNSPLHF; j_gene: TRBJ1-6; abundance: .; d_gene: .; v_gene: TRBV18
CDR3nt: TGTGCCTGGAGTGTTTACAGTATGAACACTGAAGCTTTCTTT; CDR3aa: CAWSVYSMNTEAFF; j_gene: TRBJ1-1; abundance: .; d_gene: .; v_gene: TRBV30
CDR3nt: TGCGCCAGCAGCAGAACAGGGAACAATGAGCAGTTCTTC; CDR3aa: CASSRTGNNEQFF; j_gene: TRBJ2-1; abundance: .; d_gene: .; v_gene: TRBV5-1
CDR3nt: TGTGCCAGCTCACCACCGGGGCCCCAGTACTTC; CDR3aa: CASSPPGPQYF; j_gene: TRBJ2-5; abundance: .; d_gene: .; v_gene: TRBV18
CDR3nt: TGTGCCAGCAGTTTAACTAGCGGGCTACCCGCCTACGAGCAGTACTTC; CDR3aa: CASSLTSGLPAYEQYF; j_gene: TRBJ2-7; abundance: .; d_gene: TRBD2; v_gene: TRBV27
CDR3nt: TGTGCCAGCAGTGTCGCAGGGGGCACTGAAGCTTTCTTT; CDR3aa: CASSVAGGTEAFF; j_gene: TRBJ1-1; abundance: .; d_gene: TRBD1; v_gene: TRBV12-3/TRBV12-4
CDR3nt: TGCGCCAGCAGCTTGGGACGCCAGAACACTGAAGCTTTCTTT; CDR3aa: CASSLGRQNTEAFF; j_gene: TRBJ1-1; abundance: few; d_gene: .; v_gene: TRBV5-1
CDR3nt: TGTGCCAGCAGCTACCCGGGACGGGGTAACTATGGCTACACCTTC; CDR3aa: CASSYPGRGNYGYTF; j_gene: TRBJ1-2; abundance: .; d_gene: .; v_gene: TRBV7-9
CDR3nt: TGTGCCTGGAGTAACTCGGGGATTGACATTCAGTACTTC; CDR3aa: CAWSNSGIDIQYF; j_gene: TRBJ2-4; abundance: .; d_gene: .; v_gene: TRBV30
CDR3nt: TGTGCCAGCAGTGAAAAATTCCCAGCGGGAGGGCCCTCAAATGAGCAGTTCTTC; CDR3aa: CASSEKFPAGGPSNEQFF; j_gene: TRBJ2-1; abundance: .; d_gene: TRBD2; v_gene: TRBV6-1
CDR3nt: TGTGCCAGTGGCCGGGTTGGGAACACAGATACGCAGTATTTT; CDR3aa: CASGRVGNTDTQYF; j_gene: TRBJ2-3; abundance: .; d_gene: .; v_gene: TRBV27
CDR3nt: TGTGCCTGGACCTGGGACAGCCGAGAAGGAGGCTACACCTTC; CDR3aa: CAWTWDSREGGYTF; j_gene: TRBJ1-2; abundance: .; d_gene: TRBD1; v_gene: TRBV30
CDR3nt: TGTGCCAGCAGCTTTCAGACCTCTAACTATGGCTACACCTTC; CDR3aa: CASSFQTSNYGYTF; j_gene: TRBJ1-2; abundance: .; d_gene: .; v_gene: TRBV5-5
CDR3nt: TGCGCCAGCAGCTTGGCCAGGGGGGGTGAAAAACTGTTTTTT; CDR3aa: CASSLARGGEKLFF; j_gene: TRBJ1-4; abundance: .; d_gene: TRBD1; v_gene: TRBV5-1
CDR3nt: TGCGCCAGCAGCCAAGATCTAAGACTATCTTGGCGAAATGAGCAGTTCTTC; CDR3aa: CASSQDLRLSWRNEQFF; j_gene: TRBJ2-1; abundance: .; d_gene: .; v_gene: TRBV4-1
CDR3nt: TGTGCCAGCAGCTTGGTGCGCGGGGGAATGGGTGGCTACACCTTC; CDR3aa: CASSLVRGGMGGYTF; j_gene: TRBJ1-2; abundance: .; d_gene: .; v_gene: TRBV5-4
CDR3nt: TGCGCCAGCAGCCAAGCCCAGGGGCGTTTCTACGAGCAGTACTTC; CDR3aa: CASSQAQGRFYEQYF; j_gene: TRBJ2-7; abundance: .; d_gene: .; v_gene: TRBV4-1
CDR3nt: TGCGCCAGCAGGGAACAGAGTGGAAACACCATATATTTT; CDR3aa: CASREQSGNTIYF; j_gene: TRBJ1-3; abundance: .; d_gene: .; v_gene: TRBV5-1
CDR3nt: TGTGCCTGGAGTGCAAACAGGGGGACCTTTTCCTACGAGCAGTACTTC; CDR3aa: CAWSANRGTFSYEQYF; j_gene: TRBJ2-7; abundance: .; d_gene: TRBD1; v_gene: TRBV30
CDR3nt: TGTGCCAGCAGCTTAGGGCTTCTAGCGGGAACTCAAGAGACCCAGTACTTC; CDR3aa: CASSLGLLAGTQETQYF; j_gene: TRBJ2-5; abundance: once; d_gene: TRBD2; v_gene: TRBV7-2
CDR3nt: TGTGCCTGGAGTGTACCCACCTTTGGGGGCAATCAGCCCCAGCATTTT; CDR3aa: CAWSVPTFGGNQPQHF; j_gene: TRBJ1-5; abundance: .; d_gene: .; v_gene: TRBV30
CDR3nt: TGTGCCAGCAGCCCTCATGCCGGGACTAGCGGCTCCTACGAGCAGTACTTC; CDR3aa: CASSPHAGTSGSYEQYF; j_gene: TRBJ2-7; abundance: .; d_gene: TRBD2; v_gene: TRBV7-2